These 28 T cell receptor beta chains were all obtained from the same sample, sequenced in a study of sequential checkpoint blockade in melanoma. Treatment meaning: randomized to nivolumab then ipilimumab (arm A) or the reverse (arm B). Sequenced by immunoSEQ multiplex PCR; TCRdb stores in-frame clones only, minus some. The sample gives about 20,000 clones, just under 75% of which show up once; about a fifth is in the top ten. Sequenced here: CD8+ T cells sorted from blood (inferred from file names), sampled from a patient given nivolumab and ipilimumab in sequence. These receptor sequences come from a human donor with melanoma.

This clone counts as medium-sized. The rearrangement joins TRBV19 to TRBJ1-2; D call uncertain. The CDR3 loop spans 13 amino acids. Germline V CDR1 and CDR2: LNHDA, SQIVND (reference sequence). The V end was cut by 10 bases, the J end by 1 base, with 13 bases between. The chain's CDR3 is CATGSVVNYGYTF. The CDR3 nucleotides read TGTGCCACGGGATCGGTTGTTAACTATGGCTACACCTTC.

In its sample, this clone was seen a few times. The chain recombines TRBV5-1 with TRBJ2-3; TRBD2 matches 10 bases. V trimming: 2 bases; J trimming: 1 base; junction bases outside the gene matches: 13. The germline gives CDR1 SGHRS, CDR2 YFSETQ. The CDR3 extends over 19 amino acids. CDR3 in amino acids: CASSFPLAGDEWGTDTQYF. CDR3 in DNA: TGCGCCAGCAGCTTCCCTCTAGCGGGAGATGAGTGGGGCACAGATACGCAGTATTTT. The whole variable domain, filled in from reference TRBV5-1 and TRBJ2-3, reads KAGVTQTPRYLIKTRGQQVTLSCSPISGHRSVSWYQQTPGQGLQFLFEYFSETQRNKGNFPGRFSGRQFSNSRSEMNVSTLELGDSALYLCASSFPLAGDEWGTDTQYFGPGTRLTVL.

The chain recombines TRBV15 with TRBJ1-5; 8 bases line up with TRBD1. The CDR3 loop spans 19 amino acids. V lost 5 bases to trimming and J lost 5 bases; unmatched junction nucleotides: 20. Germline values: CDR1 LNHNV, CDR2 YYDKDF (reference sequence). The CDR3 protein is CATSLSAGTGMVGDQPQHF. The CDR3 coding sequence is TGTGCCACCAGCCTCAGTGCCGGGACAGGAATGGTGGGGGATCAGCCCCAGCATTTT.

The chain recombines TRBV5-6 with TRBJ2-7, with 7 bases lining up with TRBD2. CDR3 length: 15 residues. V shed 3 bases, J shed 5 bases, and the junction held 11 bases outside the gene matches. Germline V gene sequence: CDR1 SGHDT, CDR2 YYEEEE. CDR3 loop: CASSWGGGIGHEQYF. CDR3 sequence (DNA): TGTGCCAGCAGCTGGGGGGGAGGGATCGGCCACGAGCAGTACTTC.

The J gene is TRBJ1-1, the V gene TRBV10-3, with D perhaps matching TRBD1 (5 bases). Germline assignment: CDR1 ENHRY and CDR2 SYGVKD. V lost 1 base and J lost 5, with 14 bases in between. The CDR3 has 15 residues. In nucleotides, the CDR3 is TGTGCCATCAGTGAGTTTAGGGGCCTAAGGACTGAAGCTTTCTTT. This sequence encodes CAISEFRGLRTEAFF.

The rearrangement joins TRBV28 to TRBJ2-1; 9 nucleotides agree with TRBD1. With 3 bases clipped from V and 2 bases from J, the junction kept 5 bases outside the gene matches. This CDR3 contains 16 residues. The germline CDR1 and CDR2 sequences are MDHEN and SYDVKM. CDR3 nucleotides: TGTGCCAGCAGTTTGGGGACAGGGAGAACCTACAATGAGCAGTTCTTC. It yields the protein CASSLGTGRTYNEQFF.

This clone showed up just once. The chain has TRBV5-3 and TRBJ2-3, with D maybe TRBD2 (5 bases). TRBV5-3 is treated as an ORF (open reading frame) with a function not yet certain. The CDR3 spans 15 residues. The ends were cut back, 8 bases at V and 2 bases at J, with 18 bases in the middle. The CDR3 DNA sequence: TGTGCCAGCAGCCCTGGGGAGCAGCACACAGATACGCAGTATTTT. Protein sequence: CASSPGEQHTDTQYF.

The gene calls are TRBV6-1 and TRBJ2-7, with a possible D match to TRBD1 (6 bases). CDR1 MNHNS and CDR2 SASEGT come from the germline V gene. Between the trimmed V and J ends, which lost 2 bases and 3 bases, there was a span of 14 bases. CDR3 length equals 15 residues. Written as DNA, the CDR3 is TGTGCCAGCAGTGAACAGGGGTGGACCAGCTACGAGCAGTACTTC. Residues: CASSEQGWTSYEQYF.

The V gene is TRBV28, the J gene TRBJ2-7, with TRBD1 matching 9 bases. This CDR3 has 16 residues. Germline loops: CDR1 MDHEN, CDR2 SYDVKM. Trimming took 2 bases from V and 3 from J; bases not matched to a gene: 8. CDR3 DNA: TGTGCCAGCAGTTTAACCGCCGGGACAGGGTTCTACGAGCAGTACTTC. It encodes CASSLTAGTGFYEQYF.

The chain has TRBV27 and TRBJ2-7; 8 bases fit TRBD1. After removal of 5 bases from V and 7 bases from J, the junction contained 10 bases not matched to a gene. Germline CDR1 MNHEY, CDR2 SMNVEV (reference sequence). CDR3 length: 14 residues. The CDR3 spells CASSPGTGRNEQYF. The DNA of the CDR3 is TGTGCCAGCAGTCCCGGGACAGGTAGGAATGAGCAGTACTTC.

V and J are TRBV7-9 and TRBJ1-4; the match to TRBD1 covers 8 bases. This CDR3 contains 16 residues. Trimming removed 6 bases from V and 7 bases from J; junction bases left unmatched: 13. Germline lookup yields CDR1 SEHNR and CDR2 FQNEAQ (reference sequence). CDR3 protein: CASRLPGAGGSEKLFF. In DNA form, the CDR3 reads TGTGCCAGCAGGCTTCCTGGGGCAGGGGGCAGTGAAAAACTGTTTTTT.

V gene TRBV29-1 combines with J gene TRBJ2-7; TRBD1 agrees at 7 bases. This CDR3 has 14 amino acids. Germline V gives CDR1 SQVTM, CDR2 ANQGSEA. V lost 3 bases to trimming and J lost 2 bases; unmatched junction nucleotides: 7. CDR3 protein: CSVELGQDTYEQYF. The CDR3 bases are TGCAGCGTTGAGTTAGGACAGGACACCTACGAGCAGTACTTC.

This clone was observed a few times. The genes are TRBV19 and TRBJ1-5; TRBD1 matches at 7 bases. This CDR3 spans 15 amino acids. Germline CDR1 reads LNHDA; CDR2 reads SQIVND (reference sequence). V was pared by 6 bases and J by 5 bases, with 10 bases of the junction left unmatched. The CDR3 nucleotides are TGTGCCAGTAGCCCTGAGGACAGGTATCATCAGCCCCAGCATTTT. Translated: CASSPEDRYHQPQHF.

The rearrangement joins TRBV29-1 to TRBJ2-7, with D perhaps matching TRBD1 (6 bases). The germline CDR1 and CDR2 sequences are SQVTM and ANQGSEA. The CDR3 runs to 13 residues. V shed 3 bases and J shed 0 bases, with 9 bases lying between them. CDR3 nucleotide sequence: TGCAGCGTTGATACAGGGCACTCCTACGAGCAGTACTTC. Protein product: CSVDTGHSYEQYF.

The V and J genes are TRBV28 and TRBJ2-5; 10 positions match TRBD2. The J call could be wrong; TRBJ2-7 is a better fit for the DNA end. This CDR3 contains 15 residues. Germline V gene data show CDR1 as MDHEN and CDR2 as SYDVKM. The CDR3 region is CASSLILAGADEQYF. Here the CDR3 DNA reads TGTGCCAGCAGTTTAATCCTAGCGGGAGCTGACGAGCAGTACTTC.

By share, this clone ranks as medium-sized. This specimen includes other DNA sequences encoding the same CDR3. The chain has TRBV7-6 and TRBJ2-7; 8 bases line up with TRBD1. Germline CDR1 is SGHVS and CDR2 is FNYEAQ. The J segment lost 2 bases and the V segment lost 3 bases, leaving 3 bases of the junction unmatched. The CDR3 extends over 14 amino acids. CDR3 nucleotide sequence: TGTGCCAGCAGCTTCGGGACAGGCACCTACGAGCAGTACTTC. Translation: CASSFGTGTYEQYF.

Written as DNA, the CDR3 is TGTGCCACCACCGAAACTAGCGGGATCAATGAGCAGTTCTTC. Protein sequence: CATTETSGINEQFF. The genes are TRBV7-9 and TRBJ2-1, with TRBD2 matching 10 bases. The CDR3 is 14 amino acids. Germline assignment: CDR1 SEHNR and CDR2 FQNEAQ (reference sequence). J lost 6 bases, V lost 10 bases, and 9 bases had no gene match.

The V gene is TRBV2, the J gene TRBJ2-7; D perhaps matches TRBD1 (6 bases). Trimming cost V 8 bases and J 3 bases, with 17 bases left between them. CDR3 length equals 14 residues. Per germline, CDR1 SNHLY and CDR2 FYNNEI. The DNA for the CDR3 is TGTGCCAGCCTGCTCCGGGACATAGGCTACGAGCAGTACTTC. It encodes CASLLRDIGYEQYF.

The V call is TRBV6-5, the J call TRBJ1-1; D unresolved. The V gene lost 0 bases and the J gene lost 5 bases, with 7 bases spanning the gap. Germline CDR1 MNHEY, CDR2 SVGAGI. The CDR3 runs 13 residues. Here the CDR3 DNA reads TGTGCCAGCAGTTACTCGACGGGGACTGAAGCTTTCTTT. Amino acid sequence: CASSYSTGTEAFF.

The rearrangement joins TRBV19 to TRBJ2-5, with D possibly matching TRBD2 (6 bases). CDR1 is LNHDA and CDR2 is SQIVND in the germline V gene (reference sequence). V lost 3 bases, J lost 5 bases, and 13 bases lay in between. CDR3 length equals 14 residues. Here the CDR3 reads CASSMRWGEETQYF. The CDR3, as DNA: TGTGCCAGTAGTATGAGATGGGGGGAGGAGACCCAGTACTTC.

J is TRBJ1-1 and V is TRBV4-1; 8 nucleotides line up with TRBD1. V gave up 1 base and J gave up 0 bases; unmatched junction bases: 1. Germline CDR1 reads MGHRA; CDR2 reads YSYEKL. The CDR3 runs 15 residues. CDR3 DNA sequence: TGCGCCAGCAGCCAAGGACAGGGGATGAACACTGAAGCTTTCTTT. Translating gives CASSQGQGMNTEAFF.

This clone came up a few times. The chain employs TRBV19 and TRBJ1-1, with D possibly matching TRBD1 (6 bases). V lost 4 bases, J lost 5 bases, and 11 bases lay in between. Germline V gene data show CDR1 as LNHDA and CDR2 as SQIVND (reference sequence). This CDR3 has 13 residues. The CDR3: CASSTGARTEAFF. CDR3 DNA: TGTGCCAGTAGTACAGGGGCGAGGACTGAAGCTTTCTTT.

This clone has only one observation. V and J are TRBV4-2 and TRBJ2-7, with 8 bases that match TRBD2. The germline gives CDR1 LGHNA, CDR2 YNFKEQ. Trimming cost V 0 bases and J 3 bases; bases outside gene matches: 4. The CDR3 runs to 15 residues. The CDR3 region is CASSQDRSGSYEQYF. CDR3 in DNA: TGTGCCAGCAGCCAAGATCGAAGCGGGAGCTACGAGCAGTACTTC.

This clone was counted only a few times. The CDR3 DNA follows: TGTGCCAGCAGCCGACAGGGGTCCTACAATGAGCAGTTCTTC. Its translation: CASSRQGSYNEQFF. The gene calls are TRBV7-2 and TRBJ2-1, with TRBD1 matching over 8 bases. CDR1 is SGHTA and CDR2 is FQGNSA in the germline V gene. V gave up 5 bases and J gave up 1 base; unmatched junction bases: 1. The CDR3 is 14 residues long.

In DNA, the CDR3 is TGTGCCAGCAGCGTGGGACTAGCGGGAGGCTTACAAGAGACCCAGTACTTC. Its translation: CASSVGLAGGLQETQYF. The chain has TRBV9 and TRBJ2-5; TRBD2 matches at 15 bases. Germline V gives CDR1 SGDLS, CDR2 YYNGEE. The length of the CDR3 is 17 residues. The V and J ends lost 2 bases and 2 bases, in that order; junction bases with no gene match: 4.

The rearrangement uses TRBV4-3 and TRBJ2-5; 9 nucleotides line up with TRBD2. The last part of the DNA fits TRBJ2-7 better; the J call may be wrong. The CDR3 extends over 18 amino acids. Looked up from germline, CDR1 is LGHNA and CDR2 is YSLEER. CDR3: CASSPKGHAAGGNYEQYF. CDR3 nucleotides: TGCGCCAGCAGCCCGAAAGGGCATGCAGCGGGAGGCAACTACGAGCAGTACTTC.

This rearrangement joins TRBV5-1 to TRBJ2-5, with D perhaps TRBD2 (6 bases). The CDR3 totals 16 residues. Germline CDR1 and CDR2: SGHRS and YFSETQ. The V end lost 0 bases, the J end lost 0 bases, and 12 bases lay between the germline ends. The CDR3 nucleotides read TGCGCCAGCAGCTTGGACGCGGGGCTGTACCAAGAGACCCAGTACTTC. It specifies CASSLDAGLYQETQYF.

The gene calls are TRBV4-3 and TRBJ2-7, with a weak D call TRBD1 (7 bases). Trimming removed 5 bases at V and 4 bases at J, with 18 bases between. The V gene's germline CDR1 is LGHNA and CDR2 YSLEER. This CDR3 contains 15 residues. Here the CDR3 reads CASSYRQGGGYEQYF. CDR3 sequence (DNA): TGCGCCAGCAGCTATAGACAGGGTGGGGGGTACGAGCAGTACTTC.